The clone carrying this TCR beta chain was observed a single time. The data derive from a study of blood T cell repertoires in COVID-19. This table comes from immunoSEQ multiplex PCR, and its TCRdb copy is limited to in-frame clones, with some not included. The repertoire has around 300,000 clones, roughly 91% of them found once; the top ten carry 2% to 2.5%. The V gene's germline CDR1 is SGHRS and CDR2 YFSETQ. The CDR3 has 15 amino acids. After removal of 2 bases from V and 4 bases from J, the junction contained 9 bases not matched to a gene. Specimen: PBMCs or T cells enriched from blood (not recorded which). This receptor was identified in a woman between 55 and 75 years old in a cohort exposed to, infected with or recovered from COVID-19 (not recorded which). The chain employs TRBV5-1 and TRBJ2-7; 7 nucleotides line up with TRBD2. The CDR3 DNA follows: TGCGCCAGCAGCTTAGGAGCGGGACCACCATACGAGCAGTACTTC. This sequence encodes CASSLGAGPPYEQYF.